This entry is about one TCR beta chain. The antigen remains undetermined. The sample is drawn from a study of shared clonotypes between healthy human individuals. Across the whole study: Per donor, CD8 memory used one plate, CD8 naive used two, CD4 memory used three and CD4 naive used three. Study-wide results and caveats: Measured sharing among donors was expected to vary with sequencing depth.

Each PCR replicate from the sorted subsets contained approximately 0.2 ug DNA, which is some 31,000 T cell genomes. The protocol was immunoSEQ multiplex PCR, while the TCRdb copy is restricted to in-frame clones and leaves out a portion. The table shows 95,000 to 120,000 clones, with around two thirds occurring only once. The V and J ends lost 4 bases and 4 bases respectively, with 11 bases between them. Germline V gene data show CDR1 as MNHNS and CDR2 as SASEGT. The CDR3 totals 15 residues. Adults of Caucasian background living in Nashville, Tennessee made up all donors. The source of this sequence is a woman aged 30 to 39 in good health. The chain is built from TRBV6-1 and TRBJ2-6, with D unresolved. The sequenced sample was memory CD8+ T cells sorted from blood. Subset of the sample: CD45RO+ cells pooled with CCR7-negative TemRA cells. The chain's CDR3 is CASSVEVSGANVLTF. As DNA, the CDR3 is TGTGCCAGCAGTGTAGAGGTTTCGGGGGCCAACGTCCTGACTTTC.